This entry concerns a single TCR beta chain. Produced via immunoSEQ multiplex PCR; TCRdb's table is partial and in-frame only. The data show over a million clones, 98% seen once. The CDR3 runs 16 residues. The V segment lost 9 bases and the J segment 2 bases; nucleotides outside the gene matches: 15. CDR1 ENHRY and CDR2 SYGVKD come from the germline V gene. These data are taken from a study of shared clonotypes between healthy human individuals. Sequenced: naive CD4+ T cells sorted from blood. This sample's subset: CD45RA+ positively selected. This chain connects TRBV10-3 to TRBJ2-5; TRBD2 agrees at 7 bases. This receptor was taken from a man aged 25 to 45 in good health. The CDR3 bases are TGTGCCATTTCGCCCTCTACACCCGGGGGGCAAGAGACCCAGTACTTC. Translated: CAISPSTPGGQETQYF.